These 17 T cell receptor beta chains were all obtained from the same sample, sequenced in a study of T cells in Graves' hyperthyroidism and ophthalmopathy. Regions amplified from RNA transcripts were the TCR beta CDR3 regions. The HTBI set primed first-round TCR CDR3 RT-PCR. TCRdb independently ran MiXCR on the multiplex PCR reads; one entry per CDR3 protein. The table includes about 400,000 distinct CDR3 sequences, roughly 14% detected once. The sequenced sample was blood. The receptors were gathered from a young woman with Graves' hyperthyroidism.

This clonotype was seen many times. The J gene is TRBJ2-1, the V gene TRBV30, with 14 bases identical to TRBD2. Germline values: CDR1 GTSNPN, CDR2 SVGIG (reference sequence). CDR3 length: 13 amino acids. The V gene end was trimmed by 8 bases and the J gene end by 8 bases; junction bases not matched to a gene: 5. Here the CDR3 DNA reads TGTGCCGGTGGGACTAGCGGGAGCGATGAGCAGTTCTTC. It encodes CAGGTSGSDEQFF.

This clonotype was recorded at least ten times. The V gene is TRBV2, the J gene TRBJ2-1; maybe TRBD2 (6 bases). Germline V gene lookup returns CDR1 SNHLY and CDR2 FYNNEI. The V end was cut by 8 bases, the J end by 7 bases, with 12 bases between. There are 12 residues in the CDR3. Here the CDR3 reads CASLSAGNEQFF. The CDR3 coding sequence is TGTGCCAGCCTCTCTGCGGGGAATGAGCAGTTCTTC.

This clonotype was counted ten times or more. The chain recombines TRBV12-3 or TRBV12-4 with TRBJ1-3; a weak D match, TRBD1 (5 bases). CDR3 length: 16 amino acids. The V end was cut by 5 bases, the J end by 4 bases, with 18 bases between. The CDR3 nucleotides are TGTGCCAGCAGTCTCCGGGCCCTTGGGGGGGGAAACACCATATATTTT. Protein: CASSLRALGGGNTIYF.

As to this clonotype: Relative to the germline gene, one junction end is altered; a read error may explain this. The chain links TRBV5-1 to TRBJ1-1; the D gene is possibly TRBD1 (6 bases). The CDR3 spans 14 residues. Germline assignment: CDR1 SGHRS and CDR2 YFSETQ. The CDR3 protein is CANSPGQLNTEAFF. CDR3 bases: TGTGCCAACAGCCCTGGACAGTTGAACACTGAAGCTTTCTTT.

The chain is built from TRBV7-9 and TRBJ2-5, with D perhaps being TRBD1 or TRBD2 (5 bases each). The V gene's germline CDR1 is SEHNR and CDR2 FQNEAQ (reference sequence). Between the trimmed V and J ends, which lost 4 bases and 4 bases, there was a span of 19 bases. The CDR3 totals 16 residues. The CDR3 sequence: CASSSWDAETGETQYF. CDR3 sequence (DNA): TGTGCCAGCAGCTCCTGGGACGCTGAGACGGGAGAGACCCAGTACTTC.

This chain joins TRBV12-3 or TRBV12-4 and TRBJ1-5; D is undetermined. The CDR3 is made up of 14 amino acids. Between the trimmed V and J ends, which lost 0 bases and 7 bases, there was a span of 10 bases. CDR3 DNA: TGTGCCAGCAGTTTAGCCGCTGGCCGGCAGCCCCAGCATTTT. Translated: CASSLAAGRQPQHF.

For this clonotype: Here the CDR3 omits its conserved ending phenylalanine or tryptophan, so a read error is the likely source. This chain links TRBV5-1 with TRBJ1-1; D call uncertain. Germline V lookup: CDR1 SGHRS, CDR2 YFSETQ. With 1 base removed from V and 4 bases from J, the gap between germline ends came to 2 bases. The CDR3 length is 11 residues. The DNA for the CDR3 is TGCGCCAGCAGCTTGAGCACTGAAGCTTTCCTT. The encoded protein is CASSLSTEAFL.

This clonotype was seen a handful of times. The chain combines TRBV20-1 with TRBJ2-1, with TRBD1 identical over 10 bases. CDR1 DFQATT and CDR2 SNEGSKA come from the germline V gene (reference sequence). CDR3 length: 15 residues. V dropped 6 bases and J dropped 8; count of bases not matched to a gene: 13. The CDR3 DNA is TGCAGTGCAAACTCCGGACAGGGGGTGTTTGATGAGCAGTTCTTC. Its protein product is CSANSGQGVFDEQFF.

This chain joins TRBV10-3 and TRBJ2-2; possibly TRBD2 for D (5 bases). Trimming took off 4 bases at V and 4 bases at J, with 19 bases between the two ends. The CDR3 consists of 17 residues. Per germline, CDR1 ENHRY and CDR2 SYGVKD. Here the CDR3 DNA reads TGTGCCATCAGTGTGGGCCTGCAAGGTCGGGGCACCGGGGAGCTGTTTTTT. Protein product: CAISVGLQGRGTGELFF.

This clonotype was seen many times. This chain links TRBV7-8 with TRBJ2-2; D uncertain. V was cut by 2 bases and J by 6 bases, with 13 bases left in between. The CDR3 spans 15 residues. Germline-derived CDR1 and CDR2 are SGHVS and FQNEAQ. CDR3 sequence: CASSLREYRPGELFF. The DNA of the CDR3 is TGTGCCAGCAGCTTACGCGAATATCGTCCCGGGGAGCTGTTTTTT.

This clonotype has more than one count but fewer than ten. The CDR3 DNA reads TGTGCCAGCAGTTTACGGACAGGGTTCTCCTACGAGCAGTACTTC. This sequence encodes CASSLRTGFSYEQYF. The rearrangement uses TRBV27 and TRBJ2-7; 8 bases match TRBD1. The V segment lost 2 bases and the J segment 0 bases; nucleotides outside the gene matches: 3. The CDR3 extends over 15 amino acids. The germline V gene has CDR1 MNHEY and CDR2 SMNVEV (reference sequence).

The V call is TRBV10-3, the J call TRBJ1-2, with D unresolved. Germline CDR1 ENHRY, CDR2 SYGVKD. V gave up 2 bases and J gave up 5 bases, with 18 bases separating them. CDR3 size: 16 residues. DNA of the CDR3: TGTGCCATCAGTGAGAGTCACAGCCTCCGGGGATATGGCTACACCTTC. This encodes CAISESHSLRGYGYTF.

This clonotype was detected ten times or more. The CDR3 nucleotides read TGTGCCAGCAGTCCCCTAACTAGCGAGACGGGGCGAGATACGCAGTATTTT. Encoded protein: CASSPLTSETGRDTQYF. J is TRBJ2-3 and V is TRBV12-3 or TRBV12-4; TRBD2 agrees at 7 bases. The CDR3 runs 17 residues. Trimming removed 5 bases from V and 5 bases from J; junction bases left unmatched: 16.

This clonotype was counted at least ten times. The chain uses TRBV6-1 and TRBJ1-3; D is ambiguous. V shed 5 bases and J shed 0 bases, with 8 bases lying between them. The germline V gene has CDR1 MNHNS and CDR2 SASEGT. The CDR3 contains 14 residues. The CDR3 region has the DNA TGTGCCAGCAGTTCAGACTTCTCTGGAAACACCATATATTTT. It is translated as CASSSDFSGNTIYF.

This clonotype occurred many times. The chain links TRBV20-1 to TRBJ2-3, with TRBD2 identical over 10 bases. There are 14 residues in the CDR3. CDR1 DFQATT and CDR2 SNEGSKA come from the germline V gene (reference sequence). The junction had 3 bases not matched to a gene; V was cut back by 6 bases and J by 0 bases. The CDR3 DNA sequence: TGCAGTGCCCAAGCGGGGGGGAGCACAGATACGCAGTATTTT. Translation gives CSAQAGGSTDTQYF.

This clonotype has a count of ten or more. The chain is built from TRBV4-1 and TRBJ2-6; possible D gene TRBD1, 6 bases. The germline V gene encodes CDR1 MGHRA and CDR2 YSYEKL. V lost 0 bases, J lost 2 bases, and 20 bases lay in between. This CDR3 spans 20 amino acids. The CDR3 DNA reads as TGCGCCAGCAGCCAAGATAGCCTTGTGGTCTCAGGGGCTGGGGCCAACGTCCTGACTTTC. Translated: CASSQDSLVVSGAGANVLTF.

Details on this clonotype: Being one base from a much bigger clone, this may be a read error. The chain recombines TRBV20-1 with TRBJ2-1, with 8 bases lining up with TRBD1. The ends lost 0 bases at V and 6 bases at J; junction bases unmatched: 4. Germline loops: CDR1 DFQATT, CDR2 SNEGSKA (reference sequence). The CDR3 sequence is 14 residues long. The CDR3 sequence is CSARETGDFNEQFF. The CDR3 nucleotides are TGCAGTGCTAGAGAGACAGGGGATTTCAATGAGCAGTTCTTC.